This entry is about one T cell receptor (beta chain). Per the original methods: Quantification of nucleated cells was approximated via reference gene primer amplification. The protocol was immunoSEQ multiplex PCR, while the TCRdb copy is restricted to in-frame clones and leaves out a portion. The DNA was the basis for D and trimming; V, J and clone size are from that table. The sample has around 84,000 clones; about three quarters are singletons. The germline V gene has CDR1 SGHDN and CDR2 FVKESK. The CDR3 runs to 14 residues. V lost 6 bases to trimming and J lost 1 base; unmatched junction nucleotides: 5. This sample stems from a study of blood T cell repertoires in COVID-19. The overall study: Material from acute and convalescent COVID-19 was sourced from the United States, Italy and Spain.

Sequencing was carried out using peripheral blood. The genes are TRBV14 and TRBJ2-5; TRBD2 matches 7 bases. This clonotype was obtained from a man between 45 and 60 years old with active or convalescent COVID-19. CDR3 sequence: CASRMSGGQETQYF. CDR3 DNA sequence: TGTGCCAGCAGGATGTCGGGGGGCCAAGAGACCCAGTACTTC.